This T cell receptor beta chain was profiled in a study of CD8 T cells in ankylosing spondylitis. Findings and limits, study-wide: A subset of motif variants has previously been described in the synovial fluid and blood of reactive arthritis. The disease-linked clones had a CD8+ phenotype and low blood frequencies. Seemingly distinctive of ankylosing spondylitis blood was a TCR beta motif formed by eight highly homologous variants.

The length of the CDR3 is 16 residues. Trimming removed 5 bases at V and 6 bases at J, with 22 bases between. 5'-RACE, quantitative and with molecular barcodes, yielded the TCR beta libraries. TCRdb reprocessed the 5' RACE reads with MiXCR, giving one entry per CDR3 protein. Altogether about 52,000 distinct CDR3 sequences are present, 7.4% being singletons, with the ten largest covering about 8.1%. Points on this clonotype: Its specificity is not known.

The chain joins TRBV12-3 or TRBV12-4 to TRBJ1-2; D gene ambiguous. What was sequenced was blood, either unsorted or a sorted T cell fraction (not recorded which). The clonotype was recovered from a female donor with ankylosing spondylitis or in good health (not recorded which). The CDR3 reads CASSPSLRGLRDGYTF. The CDR3 bases are TGTGCCAGCAGTCCTAGTCTCCGGGGTTTGAGGGATGGCTACACCTTC.